Presented here are 15 T cell receptor beta chains from one specimen sequenced in a study of blood T cell repertoires in COVID-19. Produced via immunoSEQ multiplex PCR; TCRdb's table is partial and in-frame only. The sample contains 200,000 to 250,000 clones, less than 90% of which appear only once. The sequenced material came from peripheral blood. The receptors stem from a man in his forties with active or convalescent COVID-19.

The rearrangement links TRBV21-1 to TRBJ1-1. TRBV21-1 is assigned pseudogene status. The CDR3 covers 16 residues. DNA for the CDR3: TGTGCCAGCAGCAAAGACGGGGGGGTACAGAACACTGAAGCTTTCTTT. It yields the protein CASSKDGGVQNTEAFF.

The V call is TRBV28, the J call TRBJ2-7; D is unresolved. The CDR3 has 12 residues. V was trimmed by 6 bases and J by 2 bases, leaving 8 bases between them. Per germline, CDR1 MDHEN and CDR2 SYDVKM. CDR3: CASSPAAYEQYF. In DNA form, the CDR3 reads TGTGCCAGCAGCCCCGCGGCCTACGAGCAGTACTTC.

The gene calls are TRBV12-3 or TRBV12-4 and TRBJ1-5, with D uncertain. Between the trimmed V and J ends, which lost 4 bases and 3 bases, there was a span of 7 bases. The CDR3 covers 13 residues. The CDR3 coding sequence is TGTGCCAGCAGTTCCCACATCAATCAGCCCCAGCATTTT. It codes for CASSSHINQPQHF.

The CDR3 region has the DNA TGTGCCACCGGGGGGGGTGATACGCAGTATTTT. As protein: CATGGGDTQYF. The V gene is TRBV10-3, the J gene TRBJ2-3; the match to TRBD2 covers 8 bases. CDR1 ENHRY and CDR2 SYGVKD come from the germline V gene. The CDR3 is made up of 11 amino acids. Germline trimming cut 10 bases from V and 6 bases from J; bases unmatched to any gene: 3.

The J gene is TRBJ1-2, the V gene TRBV5-4, with 8 bases fitting TRBD1. Germline V CDR1 and CDR2: SGHNT, YYREEE (reference sequence). The CDR3 totals 18 residues. The trim removed 2 bases at V and 2 bases at J, leaving 14 bases unmatched. The CDR3 nucleotides read TGTGCCAGCAGCTTCCTCCCCCAGGGGGCGTCGATAAACTATGGCTACACCTTC. Its protein product is CASSFLPQGASINYGYTF.

The rearrangement joins TRBV24-1 to TRBJ2-1, with 7 bases matching TRBD2. The CDR3 is 16 amino acids. Germline-derived CDR1 and CDR2 are KGHDR and SFDVKD. With V trimmed by 5 bases and J by 7 bases, 13 bases remained unmatched. The DNA of the CDR3 is TGTGCCACCAGTGGACCTTCGGGACTAATGGATAATGAGCAGTTCTTC. The encoded protein is CATSGPSGLMDNEQFF.

The chain joins TRBV5-1 to TRBJ2-5, with TRBD2 identical over 12 bases. The V and J ends lost 4 bases and 5 bases, in that order; junction bases with no gene match: 3. Germline V CDR1 and CDR2: SGHRS, YFSETQ. The CDR3 consists of 14 residues. The CDR3 DNA sequence: TGCGCCAGCAGCGCGACTAGCGGGAGTGAGACCCAGTACTTC. Its protein is CASSATSGSETQYF.

This clone was seen more than once but under ten times. V is TRBV18 and J is TRBJ2-3, with D possibly TRBD2 on 6 matching bases. Germline loops: CDR1 KGHSH, CDR2 LQKENI. V was trimmed by 4 bases and J by 6 bases, leaving 8 bases between them. The CDR3 totals 12 residues. The CDR3 DNA sequence: TGTGCCAGCTCACGGGACTCGGATACGCAGTATTTT. It translates to CASSRDSDTQYF. Full variable domain (remainder filled in from reference TRBV18 and TRBJ2-3): NAGVMQNPRHLVRRRGQEARLRCSPMKGHSHVYWYRQLPEEGLKFMVYLQKENIIDESGMPKERFSAEFPKEGPSILRIQQVVRGDSAAYFCASSRDSDTQYFGPGTRLTVL.

The chain carries TRBV5-6 and TRBJ1-3; 12 bases align to TRBD1. J was trimmed by 0 bases and V by 4 bases; bases with no gene match: 8. The germline V gene has CDR1 SGHDT and CDR2 YYEEEE. The CDR3 runs to 18 residues. CDR3 protein: CASSNYGTGGHSGNTIYF. For the CDR3, the DNA is TGTGCCAGCAGCAATTACGGGACAGGGGGCCACTCTGGAAACACCATATATTTT.

The chain employs TRBV11-2 and TRBJ1-6, with TRBD1 identical over 7 bases. The ends lost 5 bases at V and 2 bases at J; junction bases unmatched: 12. CDR3 length equals 18 residues. Germline CDR1 SGHAT, CDR2 FQNNGV. The DNA for the CDR3 is TGTGCCAGCAGCCGCAGTACAGGGGATAGGACCTATAATTCACCCCTCCACTTT. Residues: CASSRSTGDRTYNSPLHF.

This chain joins TRBV11-2 and TRBJ2-7; tentative D call: TRBD2 (5 bases). Between the trimmed V and J ends, which lost 0 bases and 2 bases, there was a span of 5 bases. This CDR3 is 13 amino acids long. CDR1 is SGHAT, CDR2 FQNNGV, per germline. The CDR3 sequence: CASSLELAYEQYF. The CDR3, as DNA: TGTGCCAGCAGCTTAGAACTAGCCTACGAGCAGTACTTC. The full variable domain, completed using reference TRBV11-2 and TRBJ2-7, is EAGVAQSPRYKIIEKRQSVAFWCNPISGHATLYWYQQILGQGPKLLIQFQNNGVVDDSQLPKDRFSAERLKGVDSTLKIQPAKLEDSAVYLCASSLELAYEQYFGPGTRLTVT.

Only a few counts were recorded for this clone. The chain couples TRBV5-1 to TRBJ1-6, with D unresolved. CDR1 and CDR2 (germline): SGHRS, YFSETQ. The germline V and J ends were trimmed by 0 bases and 0 bases, with 28 bases remaining between them. The CDR3 sequence is 23 residues long. This chain's CDR3 is CASSLGPPRSSVETSSYNSPLHF. CDR3 coding DNA: TGCGCCAGCAGCTTGGGACCCCCTAGGTCCAGCGTGGAGACGAGCTCCTATAATTCACCCCTCCACTTT.

The rearrangement uses TRBV24-1 and TRBJ2-5; 7 bases align to TRBD1. This CDR3 region has 17 residues. Per germline, CDR1 KGHDR and CDR2 SFDVKD. Trimming cost V 4 bases and J 1 base; bases outside gene matches: 11. The CDR3 DNA sequence: TGTGCCACCAGTGAGAAAATATCGACAGGGCTCCAAGAGACCCAGTACTTC. Amino acid sequence: CATSEKISTGLQETQYF.

The J gene is TRBJ1-1, the V gene TRBV5-5; 7 nucleotides agree with TRBD1. This CDR3 has 17 residues. Trimming at V came to 2 bases and at J to 1 base, leaving 11 bases not matched to a gene. Germline V gene sequence: CDR1 SGHKS, CDR2 YYEKEE (reference sequence). DNA for the CDR3: TGTGCCAGCAGCTTATGGGACAGCTCGCAATGGAACACTGAAGCTTTCTTT. Residues: CASSLWDSSQWNTEAFF.

The genes are TRBV5-1 and TRBJ2-3; the D gene is possibly TRBD1 (5 bases). Germline assignment: CDR1 SGHRS and CDR2 YFSETQ. V lost 4 bases and J 4 bases, leaving 13 bases between the germline ends. This CDR3 spans 14 amino acids. CDR3 sequence: CASSRRQRSDTQYF. Written as DNA, the CDR3 is TGCGCCAGCAGCCGGAGACAGCGTTCAGATACGCAGTATTTT. The full variable domain, rest sourced from reference TRBV5-1 and TRBJ2-3, is KAGVTQTPRYLIKTRGQQVTLSCSPISGHRSVSWYQQTPGQGLQFLFEYFSETQRNKGNFPGRFSGRQFSNSRSEMNVSTLELGDSALYLCASSRRQRSDTQYFGPGTRLTVL.